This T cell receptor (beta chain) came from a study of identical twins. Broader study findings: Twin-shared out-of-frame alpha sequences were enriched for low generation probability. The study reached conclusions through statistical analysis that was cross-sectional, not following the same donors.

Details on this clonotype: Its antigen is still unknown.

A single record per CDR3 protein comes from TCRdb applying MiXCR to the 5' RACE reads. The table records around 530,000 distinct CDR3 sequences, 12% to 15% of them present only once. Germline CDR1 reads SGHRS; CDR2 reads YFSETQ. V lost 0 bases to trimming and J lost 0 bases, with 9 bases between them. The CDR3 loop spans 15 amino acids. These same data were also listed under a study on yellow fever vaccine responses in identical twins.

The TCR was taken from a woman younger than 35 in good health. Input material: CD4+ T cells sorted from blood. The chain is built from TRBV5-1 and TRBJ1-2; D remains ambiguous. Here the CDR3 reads CASSLETGSNYGYTF. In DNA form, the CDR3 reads TGCGCCAGCAGCTTGGAGACGGGATCTAACTATGGCTACACCTTC.